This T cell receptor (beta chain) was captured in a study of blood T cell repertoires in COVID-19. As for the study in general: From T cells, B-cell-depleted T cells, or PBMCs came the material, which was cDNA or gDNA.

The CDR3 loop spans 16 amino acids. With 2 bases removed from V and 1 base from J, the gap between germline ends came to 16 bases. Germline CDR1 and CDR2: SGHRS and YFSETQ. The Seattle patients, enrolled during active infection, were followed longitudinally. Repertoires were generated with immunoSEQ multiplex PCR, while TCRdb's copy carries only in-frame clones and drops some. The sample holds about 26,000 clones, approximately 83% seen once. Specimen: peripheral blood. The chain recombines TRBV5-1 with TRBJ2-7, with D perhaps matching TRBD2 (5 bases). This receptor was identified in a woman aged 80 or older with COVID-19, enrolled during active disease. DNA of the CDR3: TGCGCCAGCAGCTTCCCCTCGGGGAGCCAATCCTACGAGCAGTACTTC. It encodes CASSFPSGSQSYEQYF.